This T cell receptor beta chain was obtained from a study of blood T cell repertoires in COVID-19. The wider study: Both acute and convalescent COVID-19 samples were obtained from the United States, Italy and Spain. In each case, the material was cDNA or gDNA derived from T cells, B-cell-depleted T cells, or PBMCs.

Per the original data handling: Estimated nucleated cell counts came from reference gene primer amplification. The protocol was immunoSEQ multiplex PCR, while the TCRdb copy is restricted to in-frame clones and leaves out a portion. V, J and clone size are taken as reported in that table, and D and trimming were inferred from the DNA itself. In the table there are roughly 290,000 clones, 75% to 90% of which are singletons. Sequenced sample: peripheral blood. The receptor was isolated from a man in his thirties or forties with acute or convalescent COVID-19.

CDR3 DNA sequence: TGTGCCAGGGGGGACAGAGGTTGTGGAAACACCATATATTTT. Its translation: CARGDRGCGNTIYF. This sequence joins TRBV9 and TRBJ1-3, with 7 bases matching TRBD1. V lost 8 bases, J lost 3 bases, and 8 bases stayed unmatched. In germline, CDR1 is SGDLS, CDR2 YYNGEE. CDR3 length equals 14 residues.